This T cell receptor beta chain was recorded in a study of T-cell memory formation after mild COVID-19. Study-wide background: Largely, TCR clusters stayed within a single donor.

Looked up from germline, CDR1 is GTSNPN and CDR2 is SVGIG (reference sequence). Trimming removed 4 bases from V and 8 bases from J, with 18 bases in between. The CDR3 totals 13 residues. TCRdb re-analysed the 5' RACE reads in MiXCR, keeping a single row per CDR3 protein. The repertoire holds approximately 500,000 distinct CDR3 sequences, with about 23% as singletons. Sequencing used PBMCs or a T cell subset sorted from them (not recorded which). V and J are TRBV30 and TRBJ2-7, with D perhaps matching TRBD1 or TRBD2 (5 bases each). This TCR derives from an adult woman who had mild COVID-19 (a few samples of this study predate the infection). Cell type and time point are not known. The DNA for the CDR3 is TGTGCCTGGACCGGGGCCCCGGGGTCCCAGCAGTACTTC. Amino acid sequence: CAWTGAPGSQQYF.